The clone carrying this T cell receptor beta chain occurred a few times. This record belongs to a study of blood T cells in healthy people across ages. The study drew donors from healthy Caucasian individuals in Russia aged roughly 6 to 90. Isolating PBMCs gave at least 7 million of these cells per sample. Then a second PCR, running roughly 6 to 11 cycles, was carried out with a sample-barcoded 5' primer and a J-beta primer mix. Sequencing recovered at least 2.5 million CDR3-containing paired-end reads from each sample. MiXCR was run by TCRdb on the 5' RACE reads, yielding one entry per CDR3 protein. The sample contains approximately 580,000 distinct CDR3 sequences, less than 25% of which appear only once. The V gene lost 2 bases and the J gene lost 1 base, with 8 bases spanning the gap. This CDR3 is built from 14 residues. Germline V gene lookup returns CDR1 MNHEY and CDR2 SVGAGI. These data were also filed under a second study, of T cells of mothers and their children. That study adds: Over 9.5 million TCR beta CDR3 reads were obtained from each mother, and 3 million to 3.5 million from each child.

This receptor was identified in a boy aged 10-17 years in good health. The V call is TRBV6-5, the J call TRBJ2-5; D is unclear. Sequencing used blood. CDR3 residues: CASSYMAGQETQYF. The CDR3 bases are TGTGCCAGCAGTTACATGGCAGGCCAAGAGACCCAGTACTTC.